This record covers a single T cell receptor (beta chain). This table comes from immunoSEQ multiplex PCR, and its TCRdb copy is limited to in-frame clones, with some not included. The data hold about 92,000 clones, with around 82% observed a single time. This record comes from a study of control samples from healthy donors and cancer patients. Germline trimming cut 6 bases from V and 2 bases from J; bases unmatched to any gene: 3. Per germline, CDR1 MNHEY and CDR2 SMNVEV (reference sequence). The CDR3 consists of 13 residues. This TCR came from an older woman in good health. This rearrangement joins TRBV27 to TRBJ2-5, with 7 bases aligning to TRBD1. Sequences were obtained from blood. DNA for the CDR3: TGTGCCAGCAGCCGGGGACAGCAAGAGACCCAGTACTTC. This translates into CASSRGQQETQYF.